This TCR beta chain was sequenced in a study of long-term antiretroviral therapy in people with HIV. The study, taken as a whole, reports: ART adherence, viral resistance and therapy changes were undocumented.

On this clone: The antigen is not known.

Treated in the United States were all of the participants with HIV. The immunoSEQ assay was v3.0, run at survey level. TCRdb's copy holds only in-frame clones and misses some; the assay was immunoSEQ multiplex PCR. The sample yields 13,000 to 15,000 clones, 70% to 90% seen once. CDR1 is MNHNS, CDR2 SASEGT, per germline. Trimming stripped 0 bases from V and 0 bases from J, with 12 bases between. The CDR3 length is 16 residues. The origin of this receptor is a man aged 35-49 years with HIV. This chain uses TRBV6-1 with TRBJ2-7; no firm D call. Sequencing used unsorted PBMCs, obtained 6.2 years after starting antiretroviral therapy. CDR3 amino acids: CASSEARIRSSYEQYF. The CDR3 coding sequence is TGTGCCAGCAGTGAAGCCCGAATTAGGAGCTCCTACGAGCAGTACTTC.